This is a list of T cell receptor beta chains from one sample in a study of blood T cell repertoires in COVID-19. The data were produced by immunoSEQ multiplex PCR, yet TCRdb's version contains in-frame clones alone and is incomplete. The repertoire includes under 250,000 clones, roughly 85% of them detected once, and about 3.8% sits in the top ten. Sequenced: PBMCs or T cells enriched from blood (not recorded which). The origin of the receptors is a woman aged 40 to 50 who had been exposed to COVID-19. The CDR3 runs from the conserved cysteine through the conserved F or W. The D gene is left open where the match is weak.

D,V,CDR3
TRBD1,TRBV28,CASSAIRQGGIYTF
.,TRBV5-1,CASSPTLRGGEAFF
.,TRBV5-6,CASSLPGLNQPQHF
TRBD2,TRBV5-6,CASSLKAGGKSTDTQYF
.,TRBV19,CASSIDQGEQNQPQHF
.,TRBV30,CAWSRAGLLNTEAFF
.,TRBV19,CASSVQTPGNQPQHF
.,TRBV6-1,CASSEDPGDSGNTIYF
.,TRBV6-2/TRBV6-3,CASSPGSYSNQPQHF
.,TRBV21-1,CASGHTEAFF
.,TRBV4-2,CASSPSGDNSPLHF
.,TRBV6-6,CASSYPDFNYGYTF
.,TRBV6-6,CASSPDRKALYGYTF
.,TRBV6-5,CASSWGGSNQPQHF
.,TRBV7-2,CASSLGRLNTEAFF
.,TRBV5-1,CASSVLPGQETQYF
TRBD1,TRBV2,CASSATGSAEAFF
TRBD2,TRBV18,CASSVLAAQRDTQYF
TRBD1,TRBV10-3,CAINQLTGATNYGYTF
.,TRBV10-1,CASSEVPSRESPLHF
.,TRBV28,CASSRPGALGDTEAFF
TRBD2,TRBV6-1,CASSEPGGTGELFF
TRBD1,TRBV5-6,CASRWTGGSYEQYF
TRBD1,TRBV7-9,CASSRDRTTDTQYF